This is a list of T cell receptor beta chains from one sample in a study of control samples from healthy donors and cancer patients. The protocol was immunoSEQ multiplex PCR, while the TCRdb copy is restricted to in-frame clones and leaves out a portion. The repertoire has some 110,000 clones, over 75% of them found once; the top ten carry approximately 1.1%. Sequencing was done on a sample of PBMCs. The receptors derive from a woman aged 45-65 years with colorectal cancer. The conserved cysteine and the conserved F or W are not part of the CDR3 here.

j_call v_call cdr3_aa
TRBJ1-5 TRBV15 ATSRGRGNQPQH
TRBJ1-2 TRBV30 ACKGGGYGYT
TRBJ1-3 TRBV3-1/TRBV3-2 ASSLEGVTGNTIY
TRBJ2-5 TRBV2 ASRAGKETQY
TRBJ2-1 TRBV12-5 ASGLGITGVMNEQF
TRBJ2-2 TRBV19 ASSPGTGNRGTGELF
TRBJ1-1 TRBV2 ASSEIAMNTEAF
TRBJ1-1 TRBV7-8 ASSLTQGAGTEAF
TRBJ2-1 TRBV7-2 ASSSLGPYSYNEQF
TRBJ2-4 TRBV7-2 ASSHPGTRGDIQY
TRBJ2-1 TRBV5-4 ASSFSKSGDYNEQF
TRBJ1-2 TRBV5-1 ASSPSQDGYT
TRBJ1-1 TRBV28 ASSRQGASKMNTEAF
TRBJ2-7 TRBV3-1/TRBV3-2 ASSQEGRGEQY
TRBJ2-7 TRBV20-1 SASRPSGTYEQY
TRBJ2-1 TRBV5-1 ASISGRHNEQF
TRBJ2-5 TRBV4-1 ASSHHAGQAQETQY
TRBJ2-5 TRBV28 ASSSPPLGLVETQY
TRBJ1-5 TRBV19 ASSIQGSGNQPQH
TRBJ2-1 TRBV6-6 ASSSGLAGQF
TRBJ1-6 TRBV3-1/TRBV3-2 ASSQSSAQFGSPLH
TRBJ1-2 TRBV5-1 ASSLRDYGYT
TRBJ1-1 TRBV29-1 SVAGFGTEAF
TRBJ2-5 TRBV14 ASSPAGGAKTQY
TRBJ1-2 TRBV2 ASRSTQRRNYGYT
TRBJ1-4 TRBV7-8 ASSYRGGSEKLF
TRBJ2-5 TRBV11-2 ASSASWEETQY
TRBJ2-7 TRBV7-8 ASSLVSRGHYEQY
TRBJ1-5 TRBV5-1 ASSMTGNQPQH
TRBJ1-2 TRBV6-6 ASSYEEYRGYT
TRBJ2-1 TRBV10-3 AISESIATGVNNEQF
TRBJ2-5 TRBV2 ASIRTEQETQY
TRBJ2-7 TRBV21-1 AEVLGFCLYEQY
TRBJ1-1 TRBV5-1 ASRRDREFAF
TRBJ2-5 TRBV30 AWAAGETQY
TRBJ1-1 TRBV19 ASVIGGDGTEAF
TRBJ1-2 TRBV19 ASRDLSGGAYGYT
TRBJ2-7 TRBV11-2 ASSSPTSGGYEQY
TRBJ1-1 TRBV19 ASSMGRNTEAF
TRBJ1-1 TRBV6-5 ASRGWNTEAF
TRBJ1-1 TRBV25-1 ASSSVRGNTEAF
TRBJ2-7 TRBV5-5 ASSLPTRDYEQY
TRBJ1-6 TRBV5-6 ASSLAGFDSPLH
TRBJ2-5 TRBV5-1 ASSPLGSGQETQY
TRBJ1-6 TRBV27 ASSLISGGGSPLH
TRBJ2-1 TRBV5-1 ASERGGNDEQF
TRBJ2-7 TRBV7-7 ASSLKVGRDYEQY
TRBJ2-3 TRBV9 ASSSKFRDRPNPVSRSTDTQY
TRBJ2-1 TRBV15 ATSRDRYEGEGLGNEQF
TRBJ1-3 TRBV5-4 ASSLGTGGGNTIY
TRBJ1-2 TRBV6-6 ASSYPGEDGYT
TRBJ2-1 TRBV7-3 ASSLTSGDYNEQF
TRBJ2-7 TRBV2 ASSEAGYEQY